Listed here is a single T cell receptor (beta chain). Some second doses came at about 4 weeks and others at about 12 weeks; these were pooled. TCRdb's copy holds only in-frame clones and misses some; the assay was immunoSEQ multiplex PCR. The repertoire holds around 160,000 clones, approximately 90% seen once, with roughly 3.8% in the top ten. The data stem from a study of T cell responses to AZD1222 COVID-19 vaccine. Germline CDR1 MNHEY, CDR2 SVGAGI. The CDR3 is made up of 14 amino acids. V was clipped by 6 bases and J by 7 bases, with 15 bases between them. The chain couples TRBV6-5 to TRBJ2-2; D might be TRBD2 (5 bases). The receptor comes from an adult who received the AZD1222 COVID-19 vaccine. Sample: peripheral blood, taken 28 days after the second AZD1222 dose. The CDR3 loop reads CASRPALGIGELFF. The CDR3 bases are TGTGCCAGCAGACCAGCGCTCGGGATCGGGGAGCTGTTTTTT.